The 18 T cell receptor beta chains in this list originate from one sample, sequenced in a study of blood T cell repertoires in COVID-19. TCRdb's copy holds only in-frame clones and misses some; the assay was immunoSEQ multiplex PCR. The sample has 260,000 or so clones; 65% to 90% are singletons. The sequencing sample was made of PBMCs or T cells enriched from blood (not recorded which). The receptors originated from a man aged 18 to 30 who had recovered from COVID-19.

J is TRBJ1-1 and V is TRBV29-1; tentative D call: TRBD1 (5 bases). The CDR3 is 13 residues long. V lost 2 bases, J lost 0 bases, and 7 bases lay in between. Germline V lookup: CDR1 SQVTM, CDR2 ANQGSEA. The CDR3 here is CSVEQGMNTEAFF. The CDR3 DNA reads TGCAGCGTTGAACAGGGAATGAACACTGAAGCTTTCTTT. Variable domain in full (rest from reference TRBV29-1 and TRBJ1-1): SAVISQKPSRDICQRGTSLTIQCQVDSQVTMMFWYRQQPGQSLTLIATANQGSEATYESGFVIDKFPISRPNLTFSTLTVSNMSPEDSSIYLCSVEQGMNTEAFFGQGTRLTVV.

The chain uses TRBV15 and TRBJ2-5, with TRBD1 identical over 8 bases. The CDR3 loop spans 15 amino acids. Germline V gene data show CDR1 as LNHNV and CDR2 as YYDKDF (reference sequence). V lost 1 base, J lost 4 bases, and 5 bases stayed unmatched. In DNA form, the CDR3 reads TGTGCCACCAGCAGAGGACGGACAGGGAGAGAGACCCAGTACTTC. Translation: CATSRGRTGRETQYF.

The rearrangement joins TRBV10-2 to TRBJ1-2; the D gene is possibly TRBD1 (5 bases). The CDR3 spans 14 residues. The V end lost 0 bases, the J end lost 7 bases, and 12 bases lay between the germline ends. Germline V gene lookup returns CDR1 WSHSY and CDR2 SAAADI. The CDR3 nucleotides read TGCGCCAGCAGTGAGTCGGGGGAGGACTTTGGCTACACCTTC. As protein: CASSESGEDFGYTF.

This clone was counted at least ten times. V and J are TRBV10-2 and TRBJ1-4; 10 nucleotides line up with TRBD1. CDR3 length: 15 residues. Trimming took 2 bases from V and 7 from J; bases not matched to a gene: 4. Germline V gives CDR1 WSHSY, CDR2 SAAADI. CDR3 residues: CASSEPGQGGEKLFF. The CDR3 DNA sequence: TGCGCCAGCAGTGAGCCCGGACAGGGGGGTGAAAAACTGTTTTTT.

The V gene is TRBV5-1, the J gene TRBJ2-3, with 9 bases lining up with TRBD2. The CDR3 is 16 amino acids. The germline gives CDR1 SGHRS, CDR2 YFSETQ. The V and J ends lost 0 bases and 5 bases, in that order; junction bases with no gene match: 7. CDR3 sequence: CASSLGGAGGGDTQYF. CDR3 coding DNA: TGCGCCAGCAGCTTGGGTGGAGCGGGAGGAGGAGATACGCAGTATTTT.

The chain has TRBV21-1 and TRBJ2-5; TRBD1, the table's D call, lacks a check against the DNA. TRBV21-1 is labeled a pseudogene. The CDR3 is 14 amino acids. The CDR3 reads CASSNGQSGETQYF. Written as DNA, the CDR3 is TGTGCCAGCAGCAACGGACAGTCCGGGGAGACCCAGTACTTC.

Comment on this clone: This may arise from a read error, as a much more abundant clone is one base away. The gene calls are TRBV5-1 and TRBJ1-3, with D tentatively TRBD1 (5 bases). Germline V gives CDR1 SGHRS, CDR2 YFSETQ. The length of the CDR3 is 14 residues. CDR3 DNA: TGCGTCAGCAGCTCGGGGGGCTCTGGAAACACCATATATTTT. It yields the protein CVSSSGGSGNTIYF. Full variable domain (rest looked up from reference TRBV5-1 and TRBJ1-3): KAGVTQTPRYLIKTRGQQVTLSCSPISGHRSVSWYQQTPGQGLQFLFEYFSETQRNKGNFPGRFSGRQFSNSRSEMNVSTLELGDSALYLCVSSSGGSGNTIYFGEGSWLTVV.

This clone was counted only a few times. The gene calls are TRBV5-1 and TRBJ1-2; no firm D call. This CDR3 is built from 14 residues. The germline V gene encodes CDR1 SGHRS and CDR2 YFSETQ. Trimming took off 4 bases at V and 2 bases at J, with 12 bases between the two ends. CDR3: CASSARERNYGYTF. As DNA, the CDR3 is TGCGCCAGCAGCGCCCGGGAGAGAAACTATGGCTACACCTTC.

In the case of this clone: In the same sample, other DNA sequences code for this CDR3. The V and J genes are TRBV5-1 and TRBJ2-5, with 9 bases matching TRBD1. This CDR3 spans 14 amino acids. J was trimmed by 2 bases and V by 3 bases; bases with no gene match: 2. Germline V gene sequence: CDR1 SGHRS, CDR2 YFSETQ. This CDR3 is CASSSGQGQETQYF. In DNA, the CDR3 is TGCGCCAGCAGCTCCGGACAGGGGCAAGAGACCCAGTACTTC.

The CDR3 protein is CASRTLNTEAFF. As DNA, the CDR3 is TGCGCCAGCAGAACTCTGAACACTGAAGCTTTCTTT. The chain recombines TRBV10-2 with TRBJ1-1; D is unclear. Germline loops: CDR1 WSHSY, CDR2 SAAADI. V dropped 6 bases and J dropped 0 bases, with 5 bases sitting between them. The CDR3 runs to 12 residues.

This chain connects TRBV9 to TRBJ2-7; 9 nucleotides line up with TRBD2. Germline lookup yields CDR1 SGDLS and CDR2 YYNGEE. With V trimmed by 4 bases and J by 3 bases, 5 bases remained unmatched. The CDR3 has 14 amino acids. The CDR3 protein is CASSLSREGYEQYF. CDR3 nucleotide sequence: TGTGCCAGCAGCCTGTCGCGGGAGGGCTACGAGCAGTACTTC.

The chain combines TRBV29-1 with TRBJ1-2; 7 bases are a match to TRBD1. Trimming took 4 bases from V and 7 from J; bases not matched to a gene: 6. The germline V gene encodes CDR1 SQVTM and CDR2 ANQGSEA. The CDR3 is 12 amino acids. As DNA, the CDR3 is TGCAGCGTTGCGGAAGGGGGCCCTGGCTACACCTTC. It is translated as CSVAEGGPGYTF.

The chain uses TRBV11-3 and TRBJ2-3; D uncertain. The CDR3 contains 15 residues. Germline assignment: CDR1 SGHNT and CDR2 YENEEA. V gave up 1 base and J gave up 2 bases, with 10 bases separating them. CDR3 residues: CASSLGIRITDTQYF. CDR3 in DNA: TGTGCCAGCAGCTTAGGTATTAGAATCACAGATACGCAGTATTTT. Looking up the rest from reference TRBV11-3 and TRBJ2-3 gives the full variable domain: EAGVVQSPRYKIIEKKQPVAFWCNPISGHNTLYWYLQNLGQGPELLIRYENEEAVDDSQLPKDRFSAERLKGVDSTLKIQPAELGDSAVYLCASSLGIRITDTQYFGPGTRLTVL.

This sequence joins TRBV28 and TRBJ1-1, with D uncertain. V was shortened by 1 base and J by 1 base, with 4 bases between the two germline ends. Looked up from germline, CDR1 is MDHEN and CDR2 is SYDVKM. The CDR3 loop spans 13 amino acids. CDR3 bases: TGTGCCAGCAGTTTATCCAGGAACACTGAAGCTTTCTTT. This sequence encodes CASSLSRNTEAFF.

The CDR3 loop reads CASSQGGNTIYF. In DNA, the CDR3 is TGTGCCAGCAGCCAGGGTGGAAACACCATATATTTT. The V call is TRBV5-4, the J call TRBJ1-3; maybe TRBD1 (5 bases). Trimming pared 4 bases from V and 3 bases from J, leaving 5 bases between. CDR3 length equals 12 residues. Germline CDR1 SGHNT, CDR2 YYREEE (reference sequence).

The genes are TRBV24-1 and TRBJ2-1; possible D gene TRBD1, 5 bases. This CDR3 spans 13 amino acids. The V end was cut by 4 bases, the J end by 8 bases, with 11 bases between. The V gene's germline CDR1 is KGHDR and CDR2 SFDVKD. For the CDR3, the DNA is TGTGCCACCAGTGAAGGGGCCCTGGATGAGCAGTTCTTC. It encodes CATSEGALDEQFF.

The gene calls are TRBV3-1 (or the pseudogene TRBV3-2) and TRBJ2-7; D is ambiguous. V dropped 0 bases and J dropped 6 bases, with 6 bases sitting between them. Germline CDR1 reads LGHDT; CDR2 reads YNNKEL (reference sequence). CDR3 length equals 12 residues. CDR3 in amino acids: CASSQDLIEQYF. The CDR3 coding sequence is TGTGCCAGCAGCCAAGATCTTATCGAGCAGTACTTC.

CDR3 protein: CASSLPQGLMSGYTF. In DNA, the CDR3 is TGTGCCAGCAGCTTGCCCCAGGGGCTTATGAGTGGCTACACCTTC. The J gene is TRBJ1-2, the V gene TRBV5-4, with D maybe TRBD1 (6 bases). Trimming left V 1 base short and J 7 bases short, with 17 bases between. The germline V gene encodes CDR1 SGHNT and CDR2 YYREEE (reference sequence). The CDR3 contains 15 residues.